Presented here are 13 T cell receptor beta chains from one specimen sequenced in a study of shared clonotypes between healthy human individuals. Clones were read by immunoSEQ multiplex PCR, and TCRdb kept only the in-frame ones, dropping some. Seen here are over 2 million clones, over 85% observed once, and the top ten hold approximately 1.2%. As defined, naive CD8 cells were CD45RO-negative and positively selected for CCR7, with terminally differentiated effector memory CD45RA+ cells excluded. Source material: naive CD8+ T cells sorted from blood. All receptors derive from a man in his late teens or twenties in good health.

The V gene is TRBV7-8, the J gene TRBJ2-1; no reliable D call. Germline CDR1 is SGHVS and CDR2 is FQNEAQ. The CDR3 is 12 amino acids. V was clipped by 1 base and J by 5 bases, with 3 bases between them. The CDR3 sequence is CASSLEDNEQFF. CDR3 in DNA: TGTGCCAGCAGCTTAGAGGACAATGAGCAGTTCTTC.

The chain joins TRBV27 to TRBJ2-2; a possible D gene is TRBD1 (5 bases). The length of the CDR3 is 15 residues. The germline V and J ends were trimmed by 7 bases and 6 bases, with 18 bases remaining between them. Germline V gives CDR1 MNHEY, CDR2 SMNVEV (reference sequence). CDR3 sequence (DNA): TGTGCCAGCACCCCAGGGTATTGGGGCTCCGGGGAGCTGTTTTTT. This codes for CASTPGYWGSGELFF.

V gene TRBV10-3 combines with J gene TRBJ2-1; unclear D gene. V was clipped by 2 bases and J by 6 bases, with 5 bases between them. The CDR3 spans 12 residues. The germline gives CDR1 ENHRY, CDR2 SYGVKD. The CDR3 sequence is CAISEGLNEQFF. The DNA for the CDR3 is TGTGCCATCAGTGAGGGTCTCAATGAGCAGTTCTTC.

The gene calls are TRBV5-4 and TRBJ2-1; no clear D. V lost 6 bases and J 4 bases, leaving 11 bases between the germline ends. There are 13 residues in the CDR3. Germline CDR1 reads SGHNT; CDR2 reads YYREEE (reference sequence). This CDR3 is CASIQPEYNEQFF. The CDR3 DNA follows: TGTGCCAGCATTCAACCCGAGTACAATGAGCAGTTCTTC.

The chain's CDR3 is CASSESGQGIYEQYF. The CDR3 bases are TGCGCCAGCAGTGAGTCGGGACAGGGAATCTACGAGCAGTACTTC. The V call is TRBV10-1, the J call TRBJ2-7; 9 nucleotides line up with TRBD1. The germline CDR1 and CDR2 sequences are WNHNN and SYGVQD (reference sequence). The CDR3 consists of 15 residues. V lost 0 bases, J lost 3 bases, and 3 bases stayed unmatched.

This clone appeared once. The V gene is TRBV5-1, the J gene TRBJ1-1; the D gene is possibly TRBD1 (5 bases). V was cut by 2 bases and J by 0 bases, with 11 bases left in between. Germline CDR1 and CDR2: SGHRS and YFSETQ. The CDR3 runs to 15 residues. CDR3 coding DNA: TGCGCCAGCAGCTTCATTCAGGGTATGAACACTGAAGCTTTCTTT. It is translated as CASSFIQGMNTEAFF.

The chain is built from TRBV6-5 and TRBJ2-3, with D possibly matching TRBD2 (6 bases). The CDR3 length is 13 residues. Germline CDR1 and CDR2: MNHEY and SVGAGI. The V gene lost 4 bases and the J gene lost 4 bases, with 9 bases spanning the gap. The CDR3 nucleotides read TGTGCCAGCAGTTCGGGACTGTCAGATACGCAGTATTTT. Translated, it gives CASSSGLSDTQYF.

The chain joins TRBV4-1 to TRBJ2-1; TRBD2 agrees at 9 bases. CDR1 is MGHRA and CDR2 is YSYEKL in the germline V gene. CDR3 size: 17 residues. With 4 bases clipped from V and 4 bases from J, the junction kept 11 bases outside the gene matches. CDR3 nucleotides: TGCGCCAGCAGCCCTGCCTACACGAGCGGGGGGTACAATGAGCAGTTCTTC. This translates into CASSPAYTSGGYNEQFF.

This clone was seen only once. The chain joins TRBV7-6 to TRBJ1-1, with TRBD1 identical over 8 bases. V lost 4 bases and J lost 4; bases outside the gene matches: 8. The length of the CDR3 is 15 residues. Germline-derived CDR1 and CDR2 are SGHVS and FNYEAQ. The CDR3 bases are TGTGCCAGCAGCTCGGCCAGGGGGCGAGGCACTGAAGCTTTCTTT. This codes for CASSSARGRGTEAFF.

This clone was observed a handful of times. The genes are TRBV9 and TRBJ2-2; 8 positions agree with TRBD1. The ends lost 2 bases at V and 8 bases at J; junction bases unmatched: 8. Germline loops: CDR1 SGDLS, CDR2 YYNGEE. This CDR3 has 15 amino acids. Here the CDR3 reads CASSVGTGLEGELFF. DNA of the CDR3: TGTGCCAGCAGCGTCGGGACAGGTCTCGAGGGGGAGCTGTTTTTT.

The chain is built from TRBV30 and TRBJ1-1; D possibly corresponds to TRBD1 (5 bases). V lost 2 bases and J lost 4, with 14 bases in between. CDR1 and CDR2 (germline): GTSNPN, SVGIG (reference sequence). The CDR3 has 14 amino acids. CDR3 nucleotides: TGTGCCTGGAGTCCCGGGGGGACTCTCACTGAAGCTTTCTTT. It is translated as CAWSPGGTLTEAFF.

The chain recombines TRBV7-9 with TRBJ2-2, with 8 bases lining up with TRBD1. This CDR3 has 17 residues. With 4 bases clipped from V and 4 bases from J, the junction kept 11 bases outside the gene matches. CDR1 SEHNR and CDR2 FQNEAQ come from the germline V gene (reference sequence). CDR3 in DNA: TGTGCCAGCAGCTATACACCGGGACAGGCGAGCACCGGGGAGCTGTTTTTT. This codes for CASSYTPGQASTGELFF. The full variable domain, in which reference TRBV7-9 and TRBJ2-2 provide the parts outside the CDR3, is DTGVSQNPRHKITKRGQNVTFRCDPISEHNRLYWYRQTLGQGPEFLTYFQNEAQLEKSRLLSDRFSAERPKGSFSTLEIQRTEQGDSAMYLCASSYTPGQASTGELFFGEGSRLTVL.

This sequence joins TRBV5-1 and TRBJ1-1; D unresolved. The V gene's germline CDR1 is SGHRS and CDR2 YFSETQ. V was clipped by 0 bases and J by 0 bases, with 15 bases between them. The CDR3 contains 17 residues. The CDR3 DNA reads TGCGCCAGCAGCTTGGACGCCGACGGTCGGTTGAACACTGAAGCTTTCTTT. This gives the protein CASSLDADGRLNTEAFF.